This TCR beta chain was captured by sequencing in a study of Ad26.COV2.S vaccination and SARS-CoV-2 variants. The wider study: In the study, Ad26.COV2.S was injected intramuscularly once, or twice 56 days apart.

The CDR3 sequence is 13 residues long. Unmatched junction bases numbered 2, after V lost 9 bases and J lost 2 bases. The germline V gene encodes CDR1 MNHEY and CDR2 SVGAGI. Treatment here: around 19 received Ad26.COV2.S at low or high dose, single or two shots; 5 received placebo; per-sample allocation not given. Day 63 after the first vaccine or placebo injection was the time point for sampling. Notes on the study in general: Researchers reported similar non-spike TCR breadth in vaccine and placebo recipients. Vaccine recipients surpassed placebo recipients in spike-specific TCR breadth.

For this clone: Its specificity is not known.

This table comes from immunoSEQ multiplex PCR, and its TCRdb copy is limited to in-frame clones, with some not included. Among some 340,000 clones listed, approximately 80% were seen once. Sequencing used peripheral blood, obtained in a trial of Ad26.COV2.S vaccine versus placebo. The sequence was collected from a person aged 18-60 years who received the Ad26.COV2.S COVID-19 vaccine or a placebo. The chain recombines TRBV6-5 with TRBJ1-3; TRBD1 matches 9 bases. As DNA, the CDR3 is TGTGCCAGACAGGGGGCGCCTGGAAACACCATATATTTT. It yields the protein CARQGAPGNTIYF.